Here is one TCR beta chain with its context. This clonotype was observed once. What antigen it recognizes has not been identified. Per-base qualities were not stored, and no clone one base away is much larger. One read alone is a weak basis. This sample was included in a study of early T cells in non-severe SARS-CoV-2 infection (dated by TCRdb to 2020 to 2022). Background for the entire study: TCR sequencing used bulk RNA from unsorted whole blood, so alpha and beta chains could not be paired. General findings and caveats noted by the study authors: VDJdb matching was skewed toward anti-spike CD8 responses and likely underestimated virus-specific expansions by missing private and CD4 specificities.

Receptor libraries were prepared by 5' RACE. The run used a NextSeq 500. Unique molecular identifiers were attached to individual cDNA molecules in the TCR library protocol so that sequencing error and PCR bias could be corrected. TCR alpha and beta chains were both sequenced, and the abundances of alpha and beta sequences in each sample were closely correlated with each other. For the original study's pipeline: Decombinator V4 was used to perform V gene, J gene and CDR3 annotation of TCR sequences. Expanded TCRs were defined as changing significantly between any two time points under a Poisson model with p below 0.0001. TCR abundances were normalised to the total number of TCRs sequenced per sample and were expressed as counts per million. MAIT TCRs were defined by TRAV1-2 paired with TRAJ12, TRAJ20 or TRAJ33, and iNKT TCRs by TRAV10 paired with TRAJ18. VDJdb, accessed 1 November 2021, was searched for CMV, EBV and SARS-CoV-2 annotated TCRs, excluding TCRs annotated for multiple antigens. Starting from the raw public reads, TCRdb applied fastp trimming at Q25, assembled clones with MiXCR and retained in-frame beta chains. Every entry covers one CDR3 protein and lists the most common genes and DNA from its rows. The V and J calls follow TCRdb's processing rather than the paper's. The sample contains approximately 69,000 distinct CDR3 sequences, about an eighth of them found a single time. Together, the top ten hold 5% to 7% of the sample.

The study was a case-control design nested within a healthcare worker cohort in London, UK, with weekly nasopharyngeal swab PCR tests and blood sampling. Healthcare workers were enrolled in the week of the UK lockdown, from 23 to 31 March 2020, and were followed every week for up to roughly 16 weeks. Measured from the cysteine to the phenylalanine, the CDR3 is 16 residues long. Only the CDR3 part of the read is kept: 48 bases, read in frame from the first base. The germline V gene (reference sequence) supplies CDR1 PRHDT and CDR2 FYEKMQ. V sheds 2 bases and J sheds 1 base, leaving 15 bases between their ends.

The receptor's source is an adult who was a healthcare worker with PCR-confirmed SARS-CoV-2 infection or an uninfected control (not recorded which). Material: whole blood, obtained at baseline. The rearrangement joined TRBV13 to TRBJ2-7; the D gene is perhaps TRBD2, from 6 matching bases. CDR3 region: CASSLTLGRESYEQYF. The bases read TGTGCCAGCAGCTTAACCCTAGGACGGGAGTCCTACGAGCAGTACTTC.